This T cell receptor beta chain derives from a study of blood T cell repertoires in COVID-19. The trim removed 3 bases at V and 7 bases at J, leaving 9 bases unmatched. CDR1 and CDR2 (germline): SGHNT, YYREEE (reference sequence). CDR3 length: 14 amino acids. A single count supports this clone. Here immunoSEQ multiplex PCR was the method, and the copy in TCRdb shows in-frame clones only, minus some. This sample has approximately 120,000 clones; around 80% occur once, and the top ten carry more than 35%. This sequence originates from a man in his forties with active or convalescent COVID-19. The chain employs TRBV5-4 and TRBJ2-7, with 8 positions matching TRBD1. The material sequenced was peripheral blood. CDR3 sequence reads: CASSSRQGFGEQYF. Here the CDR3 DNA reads TGTGCCAGCAGCTCGCGACAGGGGTTTGGAGAGCAGTACTTC.